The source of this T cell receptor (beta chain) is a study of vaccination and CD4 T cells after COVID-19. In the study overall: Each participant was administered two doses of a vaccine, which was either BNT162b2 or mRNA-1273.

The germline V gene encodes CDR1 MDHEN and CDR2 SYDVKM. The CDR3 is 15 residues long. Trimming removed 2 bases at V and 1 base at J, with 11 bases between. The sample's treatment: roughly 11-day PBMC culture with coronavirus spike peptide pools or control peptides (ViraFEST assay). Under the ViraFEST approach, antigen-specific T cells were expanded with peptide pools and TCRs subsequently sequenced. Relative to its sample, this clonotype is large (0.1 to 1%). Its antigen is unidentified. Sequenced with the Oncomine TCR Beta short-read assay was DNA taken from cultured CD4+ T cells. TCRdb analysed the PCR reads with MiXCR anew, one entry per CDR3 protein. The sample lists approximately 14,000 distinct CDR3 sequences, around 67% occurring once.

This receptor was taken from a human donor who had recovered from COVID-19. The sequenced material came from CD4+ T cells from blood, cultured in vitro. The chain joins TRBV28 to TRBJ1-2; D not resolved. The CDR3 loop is CASSLPQAVNYGYTF. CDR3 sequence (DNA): TGTGCCAGCAGTTTACCCCAGGCGGTTAACTATGGCTACACCTTC.